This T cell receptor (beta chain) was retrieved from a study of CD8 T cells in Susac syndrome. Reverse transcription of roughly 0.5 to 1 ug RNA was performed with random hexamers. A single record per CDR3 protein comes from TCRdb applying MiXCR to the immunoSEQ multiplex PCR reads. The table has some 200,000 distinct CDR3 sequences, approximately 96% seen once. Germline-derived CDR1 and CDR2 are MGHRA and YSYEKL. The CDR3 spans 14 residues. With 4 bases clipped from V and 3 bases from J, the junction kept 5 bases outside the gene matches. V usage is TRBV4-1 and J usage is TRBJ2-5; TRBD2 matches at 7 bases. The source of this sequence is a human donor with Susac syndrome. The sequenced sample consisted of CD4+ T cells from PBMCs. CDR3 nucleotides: TGCGCCAGCAGCCCACTAGGACTAGAAGAGACCCAGTACTTC. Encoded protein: CASSPLGLEETQYF.